The 21 T cell receptor beta chains presented below share a single source sample, sequenced in a study of OX40 agonist ivuxolimab in advanced cancers. TCRdb keeps only in-frame clones here, not all; method: immunoSEQ multiplex PCR. This sample has around 92,000 clones, with approximately 93% found just once. The specimen comprised CD4+ or CD8+ T cells sorted from blood, sampled in a trial of the OX40 agonist ivuxolimab. These receptor sequences come from an adult with an advanced solid tumor such as melanoma, head and neck, liver or kidney cancer.

This CDR3 is CASSRGLAGSYEQYF. The CDR3 DNA reads TGCGCCAGCAGCCGAGGACTAGCGGGATCCTACGAGCAGTACTTC. The rearrangement uses TRBV4-3 and TRBJ2-5, with TRBD2 matching 12 bases. With the DNA end fitting TRBJ2-7 better, the J assignment may be wrong. The CDR3 is made up of 15 amino acids. CDR1 and CDR2 (germline): LGHNA, YSLEER.

The chain combines TRBV14 with TRBJ1-6; no reliable D call. This CDR3 is built from 12 residues. Germline CDR1 and CDR2: SGHDN and FVKESK. V lost 1 base to trimming and J lost 13 bases, with 8 bases between them. The CDR3 sequence: CASSQVTGPLHF. As DNA, the CDR3 is TGTGCCAGCAGCCAAGTAACGGGTCCCCTCCACTTT.

This chain joins TRBV2 and TRBJ1-5; maybe TRBD1 (5 bases). The germline V and J ends were trimmed by 8 bases and 2 bases, with 10 bases remaining between them. This CDR3 spans 13 amino acids. Per the germline V gene, CDR1 is SNHLY and CDR2 is FYNNEI. In DNA form, the CDR3 reads TGTGCCAGCTCGGGGGGGGGCAATCAGCCCCAGCATTTT. This encodes CASSGGGNQPQHF.

The chain carries TRBV9 and TRBJ2-7; 11 nucleotides align to TRBD2. Germline assignment: CDR1 SGDLS and CDR2 YYNGEE. This CDR3 region has 14 residues. V shed 7 bases and J 1 base; nucleotides not matched to a gene: 4. The DNA for the CDR3 is TGTGCCAGCGGTGGGACTAGCGGATCCTACGAGCAGTACTTC. This gives the protein CASGGTSGSYEQYF. The whole variable domain, filled in from reference TRBV9 and TRBJ2-7, reads DSGVTQTPKHLITATGQRVTLRCSPRSGDLSVYWYQQSLDQGLQFLIQYYNGEERAKGNILERFSAQQFPDLHSELNLSSLELGDSALYFCASGGTSGSYEQYFGPGTRLTVT.

The rearrangement joins TRBV2 to TRBJ1-3; 9 nucleotides line up with TRBD1. CDR1 and CDR2 from the germline V gene are SNHLY and FYNNEI. This CDR3 contains 20 residues. Trimming removed 10 bases from V and 0 bases from J; junction bases left unmatched: 22. In DNA form, the CDR3 reads TGTGCCATCAAAGGGCTACAGGGGGCGACTTCACCCCACTCTGGAAACACCATATATTTT. Its protein product is CAIKGLQGATSPHSGNTIYF. The complete variable domain, with remaining parts taken from reference TRBV2 and TRBJ1-3, reads EPEVTQTPSHQVTQMGQEVILRCVPISNHLYFYWYRQILGQKVEFLVSFYNNEISEKSEIFDDQFSVERPDGSNFTLKIRSTKLEDSAMYFCAIKGLQGATSPHSGNTIYFGEGSWLTVV.

The chain is built from TRBV11-2 and TRBJ1-4; 9 positions agree with TRBD1. The CDR3 length is 14 residues. Germline-derived CDR1 and CDR2 are SGHAT and FQNNGV. Unmatched junction bases numbered 3, after V lost 3 bases and J lost 7 bases. The CDR3 region has the DNA TGTGCCAGCAGCTTCACAGGGGGCGTTGAAAAACTGTTTTTT. Its translation: CASSFTGGVEKLFF.

In the case of this clone: Its ends do not fully match the called genes, so a read error is possible. This chain joins TRBV28 and TRBJ1-3, with 7 bases identical to TRBD1. Looked up from germline, CDR1 is MDHEN and CDR2 is SYDVKM. This CDR3 spans 15 amino acids. The CDR3: CASSPDRVGGNTTYF. The CDR3 DNA reads as TGTGCCAGCAGCCCCGACAGGGTTGGAGGAAACACCACATATTTT.

The rearrangement links TRBV21-1 to TRBJ2-7; TRBD1, the table's D call, was not compared with the DNA. TRBV21-1 is a known pseudogene. The CDR3 contains 16 residues. The chain's CDR3 is CASSTRWDRRSTEQYF. In DNA, the CDR3 is TGTGCCAGCAGCACACGATGGGACAGGAGATCTACTGAGCAGTACTTC.

V is TRBV5-4 and J is TRBJ2-7, with 10 bases lining up with TRBD1. With V trimmed by 4 bases and J by 5 bases, 9 bases remained unmatched. Germline V CDR1 and CDR2: SGHNT, YYREEE (reference sequence). The CDR3 loop spans 15 amino acids. This CDR3 is CASSRRGQGNDEQYF. Here the CDR3 DNA reads TGTGCCAGCAGCCGGAGGGGACAGGGGAATGACGAGCAGTACTTC.

The chain couples TRBV7-2 to TRBJ2-5; D uncertain. The CDR3 is 12 residues long. V shed 0 bases and J shed 4 bases, with 3 bases lying between them. Germline assignment: CDR1 SGHTA and CDR2 FQGNSA. In DNA form, the CDR3 reads TGTGCCAGCAGCTTAGCTGGAGAGACCCAGTACTTC. Translation gives CASSLAGETQYF. The full variable domain, in which reference TRBV7-2 and TRBJ2-5 provide the parts outside the CDR3, is GAGVSQSPSNKVTEKGKDVELRCDPISGHTALYWYRQSLGQGLEFLIYFQGNSAPDKSGLPSDRFSAERTGGSVSTLTIQRTQQEDSAVYLCASSLAGETQYFGPGTRLLVL.

This clone came up once. This chain joins TRBV6-1 and TRBJ1-1; a weak D match, TRBD1 (6 bases). Per the germline V gene, CDR1 is MNHNS and CDR2 is SASEGT. The CDR3 extends over 14 amino acids. The V end lost 5 bases, the J end lost 6 bases, and 16 bases lay between the germline ends. The CDR3 loop reads CASSPPTGGAEAFF. The CDR3 DNA reads TGTGCCAGCAGTCCACCGACAGGCGGCGCTGAAGCTTTCTTT.

V is TRBV9 and J is TRBJ2-1, with TRBD2 matching 8 bases. The germline gives CDR1 SGDLS, CDR2 YYNGEE. This CDR3 has 16 residues. Germline trimming cut 0 bases from V and 2 bases from J; bases unmatched to any gene: 4. Here the CDR3 reads CASSVGLGLAYNEQFF. CDR3 DNA: TGTGCCAGCAGCGTAGGATTGGGACTAGCCTACAATGAGCAGTTCTTC. The complete variable domain, with remaining parts taken from reference TRBV9 and TRBJ2-1, reads DSGVTQTPKHLITATGQRVTLRCSPRSGDLSVYWYQQSLDQGLQFLIQYYNGEERAKGNILERFSAQQFPDLHSELNLSSLELGDSALYFCASSVGLGLAYNEQFFGPGTRLTVL.

This sequence joins TRBV7-2 and TRBJ2-7; D is perhaps TRBD2 (6 bases). V lost 5 bases and J lost 4, with 15 bases in between. From germline, CDR1 is SGHTA and CDR2 FQGNSA. The CDR3 loop spans 14 amino acids. CDR3 nucleotide sequence: TGTGCCAGCAGCCCAAGCGGGTGGACTTACGAGCAGTACTTC. Its protein product is CASSPSGWTYEQYF.

The table lists this clone with a few counts. V and J are TRBV5-1 and TRBJ1-6; 7 bases map to TRBD1. The germline V gene encodes CDR1 SGHRS and CDR2 YFSETQ. V was pared by 4 bases and J by 10 bases, with 8 bases of the junction left unmatched. The CDR3 is 14 amino acids. The DNA for the CDR3 is TGCGCCAGCAGCCCAGGACAGGTGGGCTCACCCCTCCACTTT. Amino acids: CASSPGQVGSPLHF.

V is TRBV7-2 and J is TRBJ1-5; possible D gene TRBD1, 5 bases. The CDR3 has 14 amino acids. Trimming shortened V by 8 bases and J by 2 bases, and 13 bases separated the two germline ends. Germline CDR1 SGHTA, CDR2 FQGNSA. The CDR3 region is CASEIGGGNQPQHF. CDR3 in DNA: TGTGCCAGCGAAATCGGGGGGGGCAATCAGCCCCAGCATTTT.

V usage is TRBV5-4 and J usage is TRBJ1-2, with D possibly TRBD1 on 5 matching bases. The CDR3 loop spans 16 amino acids. Germline V lookup: CDR1 SGHNT, CDR2 YYREEE (reference sequence). Trimming shortened V by 1 base and J by 3 bases, and 16 bases separated the two germline ends. The CDR3 spells CASSLLRSQGDYGYTF. The CDR3 bases are TGTGCCAGCAGCTTGCTAAGGAGTCAAGGGGACTATGGCTACACCTTC.

The chain links TRBV30 to TRBJ2-7; D is uncertain. The CDR3 extends over 15 amino acids. V dropped 0 bases and J dropped 2 bases, with 14 bases sitting between them. Germline loops: CDR1 GTSNPN, CDR2 SVGIG (reference sequence). The CDR3 DNA reads TGTGCCTGGAGTGTATGGCGTGCGACCCCCTACGAGCAGTACTTC. Translated, it gives CAWSVWRATPYEQYF.

This clone has only one observation. This rearrangement joins TRBV12-5 to TRBJ2-1; weak D call: TRBD2 (6 bases). In germline, CDR1 is LGHNT, CDR2 FRNRAP. The CDR3 spans 15 residues. V was pared by 2 bases and J by 6 bases, with 14 bases between. This chain's CDR3 is CASGLLGGRVNEQFF. CDR3 DNA: TGTGCTAGTGGTTTGCTCGGGGGACGGGTCAATGAGCAGTTCTTC.

The rearrangement uses TRBV19 and TRBJ1-5, with 10 bases lining up with TRBD1. Looked up from germline, CDR1 is LNHDA and CDR2 is SQIVND (reference sequence). The ends lost 3 bases at V and 4 bases at J; junction bases unmatched: 3. CDR3 size: 15 residues. The CDR3 loop reads CASSIRTGGNQPQHF. The CDR3 nucleotides are TGTGCCAGTAGTATCAGGACAGGGGGAAATCAGCCCCAGCATTTT. The whole variable domain, remainder taken from reference TRBV19 and TRBJ1-5, is DGGITQSPKYLFRKEGQNVTLSCEQNLNHDAMYWYRQDPGQGLRLIYYSQIVNDFQKGDIAEGYSVSREKKESFPLTVTSAQKNPTAFYLCASSIRTGGNQPQHFGDGTRLSIL.

This chain uses TRBV5-1 with TRBJ2-5; 8 nucleotides line up with TRBD2. Germline values: CDR1 SGHRS, CDR2 YFSETQ. V was pared by 7 bases and J by 3 bases, with 8 bases of the junction left unmatched. The CDR3 is 14 residues long. The CDR3 loop reads CASGRAGGEETQYF. DNA for the CDR3: TGCGCCAGCGGTAGGGCGGGGGGAGAAGAGACCCAGTACTTC.

CDR3 nucleotides: TGTGCCAGCAGTGTGGGAGGACAGAACTATGGCTACACCTTC. It translates to CASSVGGQNYGYTF. V is TRBV2 and J is TRBJ1-2; D might be TRBD1 (6 bases). This CDR3 comprises 14 residues. Deletions cut 4 bases from V and 2 bases from J, with 11 bases between. Germline CDR1 reads SNHLY; CDR2 reads FYNNEI.